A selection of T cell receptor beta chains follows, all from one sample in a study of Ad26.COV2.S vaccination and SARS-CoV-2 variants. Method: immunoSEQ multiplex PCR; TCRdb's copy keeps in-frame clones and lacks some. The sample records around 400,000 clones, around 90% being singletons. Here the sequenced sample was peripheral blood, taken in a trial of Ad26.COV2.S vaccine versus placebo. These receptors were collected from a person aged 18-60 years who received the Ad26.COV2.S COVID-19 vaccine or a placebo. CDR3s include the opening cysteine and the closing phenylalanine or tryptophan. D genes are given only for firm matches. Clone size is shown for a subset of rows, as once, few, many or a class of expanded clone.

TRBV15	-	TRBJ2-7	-	CATSRDEGTPSSYEQYF	TGTGCCACCAGCAGAGATGAGGGGACACCCAGCTCCTACGAGCAGTACTTC
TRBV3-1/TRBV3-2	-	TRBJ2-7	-	CASSRRSYEQYF	TGTGCCAGCAGCCGTCGGAGCTACGAGCAGTACTTC
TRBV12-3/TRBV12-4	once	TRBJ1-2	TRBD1	CASSSGQVRIYTF	TGTGCCAGCAGTTCGGGACAGGTTAGGATCTACACCTTC
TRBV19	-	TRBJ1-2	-	CASSPDIANYGYTF	TGTGCCAGTAGCCCGGACATAGCTAACTATGGCTACACCTTC
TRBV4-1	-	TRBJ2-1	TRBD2	CASSQDSQGLAEGMGRANEQFF	TGCGCCAGCAGCCAAGATTCCCAGGGACTAGCGGAAGGGATGGGCCGGGCCAATGAGCAGTTCTTC
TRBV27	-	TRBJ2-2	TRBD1	CASSLFYRGRDTGELFF	TGTGCCAGCAGTTTATTTTACAGGGGTCGTGACACCGGGGAGCTGTTTTTT
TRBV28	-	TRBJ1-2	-	CASRAPGLNYGYTF	TGTGCCAGCAGGGCGCCGGGACTCAACTATGGCTACACCTTC
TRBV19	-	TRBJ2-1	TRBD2	CASSTLSGRARSYNEQFF	TGTGCCAGTAGTACCCTTAGCGGGAGGGCCAGGTCCTACAATGAGCAGTTCTTC
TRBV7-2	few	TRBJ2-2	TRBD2	CASSAGGSNTGELFF	TGTGCCAGCAGCGCGGGAGGGTCGAACACCGGGGAGCTGTTTTTT
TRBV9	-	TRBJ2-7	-	CASSVGADTLGEQYF	TGTGCCAGCAGCGTGGGCGCGGATACCCTTGGCGAGCAGTACTTC
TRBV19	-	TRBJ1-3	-	CASSHGQLASGNTIYF	TGTGCCAGTAGCCATGGACAGCTTGCCTCTGGAAACACCATATATTTT
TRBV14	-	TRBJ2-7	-	CASSQEDYEQYF	TGTGCCAGCAGCCAAGAGGACTACGAGCAGTACTTC
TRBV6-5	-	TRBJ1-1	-	CASKTTTNTEAFF	TGTGCCAGCAAGACGACCACCAACACTGAAGCTTTCTTT
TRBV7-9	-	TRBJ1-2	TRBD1	CASSSTGVGYTF	TGTGCCAGCAGCTCAACAGGGGTTGGCTACACCTTC
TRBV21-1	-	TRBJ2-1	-	CASSKVREGSSYNEQFF	TGTGCCAGCAGCAAAGTACGGGAGGGAAGCTCCTACAATGAGCAGTTCTTC
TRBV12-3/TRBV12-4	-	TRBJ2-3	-	CASRVRETDTQYF	TGTGCCAGCAGAGTCAGGGAGACAGATACGCAGTATTTT
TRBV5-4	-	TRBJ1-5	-	CASSSQGDSNQPQHF	TGTGCCAGCAGCTCCCAGGGTGATAGCAATCAGCCCCAGCATTTT
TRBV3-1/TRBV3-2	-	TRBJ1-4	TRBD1	CASSQAGQTALLNEKLFF	TGTGCCAGCAGCCAGGCGGGACAGACCGCGCTCCTTAATGAAAAACTGTTTTTT
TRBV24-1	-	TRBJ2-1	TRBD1	CATSEAGTGVVGNNEQFF	TGTGCCACCAGTGAGGCCGGGACAGGGGTCGTCGGGAACAATGAGCAGTTCTTC
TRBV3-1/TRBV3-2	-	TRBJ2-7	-	CASSQDEVYEQYF	TGTGCCAGCAGCCAAGATGAAGTCTACGAGCAGTACTTC
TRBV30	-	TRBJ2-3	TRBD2	CAWSGTTSGNTDTQYF	TGTGCCTGGAGTGGCACGACTAGCGGGAACACAGATACGCAGTATTTT
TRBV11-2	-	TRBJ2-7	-	CASSLGRGRSYEQYF	TGTGCCAGCAGCCTAGGTCGCGGGCGCTCCTACGAGCAGTACTTC
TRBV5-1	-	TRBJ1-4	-	CASSVPNEKLFF	TGCGCCAGCAGCGTACCTAATGAAAAACTGTTTTTT
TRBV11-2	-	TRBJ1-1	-	CASSLSQGWFF	TGTGCCAGCAGCTTAAGTCAGGGCTGGTTCTTT
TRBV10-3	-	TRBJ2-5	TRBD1	CAISWTGQETQYF	TGTGCCATCAGCTGGACAGGGCAAGAGACCCAGTACTTC
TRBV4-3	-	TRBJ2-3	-	CASSQARVENTQYF	TGCGCCAGCAGCCAAGCTAGGGTAGAGAATACGCAGTATTTT
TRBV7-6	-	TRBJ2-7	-	CASSLTIYEQYF	TGTGCCAGCAGCTTAACAATATACGAGCAGTACTTC
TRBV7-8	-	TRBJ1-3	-	CASSLNRLGNTIYF	TGTGCCAGCAGCTTAAATAGATTAGGAAACACCATATATTTT
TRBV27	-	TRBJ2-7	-	CASSLSAQGSYEQYF	TGTGCCAGCAGTTTATCTGCACAGGGTTCCTACGAGCAGTACTTC
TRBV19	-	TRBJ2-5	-	CASAGTLQETQYF	TGTGCCAGTGCCGGGACACTTCAAGAGACCCAGTACTTC
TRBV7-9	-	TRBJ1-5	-	CASSPQGGNQPQHF	TGTGCCAGCAGTCCACAGGGAGGCAATCAGCCCCAGCATTTT
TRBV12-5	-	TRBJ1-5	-	CASGPGINQPQHF	TGTGCTAGTGGTCCAGGAATCAATCAGCCCCAGCATTTT
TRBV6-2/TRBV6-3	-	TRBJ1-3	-	CASSSPPRYSGNTIYF	TGTGCCAGCAGTTCCCCCCCCAGATACTCTGGAAACACCATATATTTT
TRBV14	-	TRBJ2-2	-	CASSQHWEDYTGELFF	TGTGCCAGCAGCCAACACTGGGAGGATTACACCGGGGAGCTGTTTTTT
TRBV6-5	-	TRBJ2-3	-	CASSYPPQDTQYF	TGTGCCAGCAGTTACCCACCCCAAGATACGCAGTATTTT
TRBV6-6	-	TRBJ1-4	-	CASSPDVGARSEKLFF	TGTGCCAGCAGCCCGGATGTGGGGGCACGCAGTGAAAAACTGTTTTTT
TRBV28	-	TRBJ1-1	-	CASSLGGGNTEAFF	TGTGCCAGCTCCCTCGGGGGGGGGAACACTGAAGCTTTCTTT
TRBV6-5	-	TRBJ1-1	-	CASFRTVNTEAFF	TGTGCCAGCTTCAGGACAGTGAACACTGAAGCTTTCTTT
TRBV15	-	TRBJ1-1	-	CATSRDLVAGDAEAFF	TGTGCCACCAGCAGAGATCTCGTCGCAGGTGACGCTGAAGCTTTCTTT
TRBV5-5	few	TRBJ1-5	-	CASSLSGSQPQHF	TGTGCCAGCAGCTTGTCGGGGAGCCAGCCCCAGCATTTT
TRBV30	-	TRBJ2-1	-	CAWSVMGDEQFF	TGTGCCTGGAGTGTAATGGGGGATGAGCAGTTCTTC
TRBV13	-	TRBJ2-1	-	CASTIQGNEQFF	TGTGCCAGCACCATCCAGGGGAATGAGCAGTTCTTC
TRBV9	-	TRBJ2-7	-	CASSVGWGEQYF	TGTGCCAGCAGCGTAGGCTGGGGCGAGCAGTACTTC
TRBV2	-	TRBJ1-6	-	CASSGLGTGGFSPLHF	TGTGCCAGCAGCGGGCTTGGGACGGGGGGTTTTTCACCCCTCCACTTT